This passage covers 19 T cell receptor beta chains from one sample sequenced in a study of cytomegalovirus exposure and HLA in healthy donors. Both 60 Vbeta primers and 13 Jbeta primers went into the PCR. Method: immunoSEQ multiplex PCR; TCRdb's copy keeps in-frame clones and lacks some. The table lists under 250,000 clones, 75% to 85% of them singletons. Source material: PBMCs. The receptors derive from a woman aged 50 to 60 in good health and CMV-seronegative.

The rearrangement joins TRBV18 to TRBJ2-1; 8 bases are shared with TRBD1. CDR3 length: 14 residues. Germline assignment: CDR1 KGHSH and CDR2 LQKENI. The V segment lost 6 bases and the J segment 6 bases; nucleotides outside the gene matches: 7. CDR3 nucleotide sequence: TGTGCCAGCTCGGGACAGGTCGGCCTCAATGAGCAGTTCTTC. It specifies CASSGQVGLNEQFF.

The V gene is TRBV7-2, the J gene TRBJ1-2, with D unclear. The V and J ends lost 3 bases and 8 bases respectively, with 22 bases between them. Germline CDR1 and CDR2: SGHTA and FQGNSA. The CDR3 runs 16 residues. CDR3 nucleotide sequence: TGTGCCAGCAGCTTTGGCGGAGTGGAACAAGATCGAGGCTACACCTTC. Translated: CASSFGGVEQDRGYTF.

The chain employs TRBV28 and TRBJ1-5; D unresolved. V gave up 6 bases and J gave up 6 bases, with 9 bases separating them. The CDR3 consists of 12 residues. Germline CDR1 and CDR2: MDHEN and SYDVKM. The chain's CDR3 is CASRTSVQPQHF. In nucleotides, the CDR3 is TGTGCCAGCAGAACATCTGTTCAGCCCCAGCATTTT.

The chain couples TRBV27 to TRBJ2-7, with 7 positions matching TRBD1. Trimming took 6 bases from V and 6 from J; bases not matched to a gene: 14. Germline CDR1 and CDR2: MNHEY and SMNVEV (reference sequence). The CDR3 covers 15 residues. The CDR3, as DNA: TGTGCCAGCAGGCGTCGACAGGGAGCCCCGGGCGAGCAGTACTTC. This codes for CASRRRQGAPGEQYF.

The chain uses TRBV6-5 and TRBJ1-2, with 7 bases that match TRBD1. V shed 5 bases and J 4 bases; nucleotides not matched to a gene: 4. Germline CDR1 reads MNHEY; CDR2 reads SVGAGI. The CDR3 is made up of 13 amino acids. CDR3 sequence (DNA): TGTGCCAGCAGTCCGACAGGGTCCTATGGCTACACCTTC. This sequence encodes CASSPTGSYGYTF.

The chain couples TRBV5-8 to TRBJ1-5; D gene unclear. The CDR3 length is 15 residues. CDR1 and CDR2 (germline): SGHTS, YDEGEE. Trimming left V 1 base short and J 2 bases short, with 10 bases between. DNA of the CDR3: TGTGCCAGCAGCTTGAACTGGGGAGGCAATCAGCCCCAGCATTTT. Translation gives CASSLNWGGNQPQHF.

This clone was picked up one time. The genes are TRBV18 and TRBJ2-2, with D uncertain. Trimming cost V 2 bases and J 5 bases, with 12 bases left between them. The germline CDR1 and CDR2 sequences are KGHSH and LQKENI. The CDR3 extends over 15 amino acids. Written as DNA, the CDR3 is TGTGCCAGCTCACCAAGAGGAGTTCGGACCGGGGAGCTGTTTTTT. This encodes CASSPRGVRTGELFF.

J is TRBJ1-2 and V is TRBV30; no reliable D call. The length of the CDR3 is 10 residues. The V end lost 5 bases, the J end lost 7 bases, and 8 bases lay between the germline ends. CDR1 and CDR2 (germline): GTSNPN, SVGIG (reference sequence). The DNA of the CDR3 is TGTGCCTGGGGCGGTTGTGGCTACACCTTC. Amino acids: CAWGGCGYTF.

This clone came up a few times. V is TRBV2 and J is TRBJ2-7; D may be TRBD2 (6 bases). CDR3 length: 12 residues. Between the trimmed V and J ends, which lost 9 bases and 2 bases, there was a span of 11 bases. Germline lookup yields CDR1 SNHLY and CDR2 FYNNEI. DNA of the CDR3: TGTGCCAGGAGGGAGGCGGCCTACGAGCAGTACTTC. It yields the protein CARREAAYEQYF.

The CDR3 DNA follows: TGCGCCAGCAGGGTCGATAGCGGGACGATCTACGAGCAGTACTTC. It translates to CASRVDSGTIYEQYF. This chain joins TRBV5-1 and TRBJ2-7, with TRBD2 identical over 8 bases. CDR1 is SGHRS and CDR2 is YFSETQ in the germline V gene. This CDR3 region has 15 residues. Unmatched junction bases numbered 10, after V lost 5 bases and J lost 3 bases.

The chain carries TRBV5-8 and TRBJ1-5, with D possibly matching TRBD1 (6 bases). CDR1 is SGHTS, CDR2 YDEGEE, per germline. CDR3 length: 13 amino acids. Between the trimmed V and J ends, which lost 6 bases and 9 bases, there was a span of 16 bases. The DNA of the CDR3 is TGTGCCAGCAACTCGGCGGGGGGCGGGCCCCAGCATTTT. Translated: CASNSAGGGPQHF.

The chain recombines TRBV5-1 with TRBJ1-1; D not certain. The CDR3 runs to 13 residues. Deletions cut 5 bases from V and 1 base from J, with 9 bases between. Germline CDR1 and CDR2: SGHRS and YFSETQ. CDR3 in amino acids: CASRRIGNTEAFF. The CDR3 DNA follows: TGCGCCAGCAGGAGAATCGGGAACACTGAAGCTTTCTTT.

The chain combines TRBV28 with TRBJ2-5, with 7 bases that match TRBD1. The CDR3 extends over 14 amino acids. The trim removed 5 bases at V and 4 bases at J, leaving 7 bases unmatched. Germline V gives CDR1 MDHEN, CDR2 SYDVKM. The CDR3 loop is CASSHGTATETQYF. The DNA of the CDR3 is TGTGCCAGCAGTCACGGGACAGCCACAGAGACCCAGTACTTC.

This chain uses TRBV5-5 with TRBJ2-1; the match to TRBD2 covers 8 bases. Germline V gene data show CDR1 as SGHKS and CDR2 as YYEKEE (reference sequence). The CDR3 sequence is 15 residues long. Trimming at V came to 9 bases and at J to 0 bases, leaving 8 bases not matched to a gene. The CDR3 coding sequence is TGTGCCACCGGGAGGGAAATCAGCTCCTACAATGAGCAGTTCTTC. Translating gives CATGREISSYNEQFF.

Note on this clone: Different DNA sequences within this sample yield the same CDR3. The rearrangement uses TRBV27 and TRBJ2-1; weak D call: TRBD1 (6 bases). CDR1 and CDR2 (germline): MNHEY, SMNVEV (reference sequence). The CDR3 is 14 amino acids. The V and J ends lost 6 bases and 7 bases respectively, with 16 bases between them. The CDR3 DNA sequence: TGTGCCAGCAGCCTCCGTCGCAGGGGAAATGAGCAGTTCTTC. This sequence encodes CASSLRRRGNEQFF.

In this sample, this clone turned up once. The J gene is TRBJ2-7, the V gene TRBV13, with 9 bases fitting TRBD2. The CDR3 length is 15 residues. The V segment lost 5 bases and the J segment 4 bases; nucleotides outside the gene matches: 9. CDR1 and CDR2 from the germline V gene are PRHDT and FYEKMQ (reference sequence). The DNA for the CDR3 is TGTGCCAGCAGCCCTGGGACTAGCAGCCCTTACGAGCAGTACTTC. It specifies CASSPGTSSPYEQYF.

This chain's CDR3 is CASSSSDTQYF. The CDR3 nucleotides read TGTGCCAGCAGCTCTAGCGATACGCAGTATTTT. The chain couples TRBV11-1 to TRBJ2-3, with D possibly TRBD2 on 5 matching bases. The CDR3 spans 11 residues. Trimming took 4 bases from V and 6 from J, leaving 5 bases between them. CDR1 SGHAT and CDR2 FQDESV come from the germline V gene (reference sequence). The full variable domain, its missing parts supplied by reference TRBV11-1 and TRBJ2-3, is EAEVAQSPRYKITEKSQAVAFWCDPISGHATLYWYRQILGQGPELLVQFQDESVVDDSQLPKDRFSAERLKGVDSTLKIQPAELGDSAMYLCASSSSDTQYFGPGTRLTVL.

The CDR3 DNA sequence: TGTGCCAGCTCACCGGGACAGGGTCGGACCGGGGAGCTGTTTTTT. Encoded protein: CASSPGQGRTGELFF. This chain links TRBV18 with TRBJ2-2; the match to TRBD1 covers 9 bases. Germline V lookup: CDR1 KGHSH, CDR2 LQKENI. The length of the CDR3 is 15 residues. The J segment lost 5 bases and the V segment lost 3 bases, leaving 4 bases of the junction unmatched.

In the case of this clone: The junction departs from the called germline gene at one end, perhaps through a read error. In DNA, the CDR3 is TGTGCCCGGAGTGGCGGGTCCTACAATGAGCAGTTCTTC. Protein sequence: CARSGGSYNEQFF. The chain employs TRBV30 and TRBJ2-1; D possibly corresponds to TRBD2 (5 bases). CDR3 length: 13 amino acids. From germline, CDR1 is GTSNPN and CDR2 SVGIG (reference sequence).